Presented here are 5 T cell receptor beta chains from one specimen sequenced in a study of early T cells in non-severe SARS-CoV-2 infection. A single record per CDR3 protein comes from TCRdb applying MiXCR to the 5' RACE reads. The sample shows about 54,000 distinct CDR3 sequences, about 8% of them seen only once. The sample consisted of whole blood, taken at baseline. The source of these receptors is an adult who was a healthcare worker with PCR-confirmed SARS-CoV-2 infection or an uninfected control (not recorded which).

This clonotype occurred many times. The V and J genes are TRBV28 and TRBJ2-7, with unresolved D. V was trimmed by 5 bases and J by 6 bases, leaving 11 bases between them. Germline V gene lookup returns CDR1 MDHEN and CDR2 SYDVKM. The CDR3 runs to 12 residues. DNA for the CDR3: TGTGCCAGCAGTCTTACTGTGGCCGAGCAGTACTTC. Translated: CASSLTVAEQYF.

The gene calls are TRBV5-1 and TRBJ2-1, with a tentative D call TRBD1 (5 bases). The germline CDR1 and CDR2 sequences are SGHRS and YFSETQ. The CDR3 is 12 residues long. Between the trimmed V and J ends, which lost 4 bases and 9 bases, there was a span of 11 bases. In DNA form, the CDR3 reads TGCGCCAGCAGCCGAGACAGCGTTGAGCAGTTCTTC. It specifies CASSRDSVEQFF.

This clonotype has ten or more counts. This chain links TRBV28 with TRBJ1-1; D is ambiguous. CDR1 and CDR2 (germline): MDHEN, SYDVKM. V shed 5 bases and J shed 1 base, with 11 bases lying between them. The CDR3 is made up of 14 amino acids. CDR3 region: CASSVSRRNTEAFF. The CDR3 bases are TGTGCCAGCAGTGTATCTAGACGGAACACTGAAGCTTTCTTT.

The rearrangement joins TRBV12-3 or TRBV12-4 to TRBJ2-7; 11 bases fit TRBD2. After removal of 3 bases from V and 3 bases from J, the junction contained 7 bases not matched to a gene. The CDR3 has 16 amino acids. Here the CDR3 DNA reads TGTGCCAGCAGTTTTATTGTACTAGCGGGGGACTACGAGCAGTACTTC. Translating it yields CASSFIVLAGDYEQYF.

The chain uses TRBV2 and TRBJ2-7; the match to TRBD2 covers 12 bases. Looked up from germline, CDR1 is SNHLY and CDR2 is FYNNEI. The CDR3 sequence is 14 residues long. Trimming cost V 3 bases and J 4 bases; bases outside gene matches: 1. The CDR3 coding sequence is TGTGCCAGCAGTGAGGGACTAGCGGGTTACGAGCAGTACTTC. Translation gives CASSEGLAGYEQYF.